This TCR beta chain was obtained from a study of OX40 agonist ivuxolimab in advanced cancers. Study-wide context: Ivuxolimab, an agonistic anti-OX40 (CD134) antibody, was given to patients. Dose-escalation patients suffered from hepatocellular carcinoma, melanoma, renal cell or head and neck cancer. Aged 23 to 79 with a mean of approximately 60 years, they were less than 90% male.

Per the germline V gene, CDR1 is MNHNS and CDR2 is SASEGT. V lost 5 bases to trimming and J lost 4 bases, with 6 bases between them. CDR3 length: 11 residues. The assay was immunoSEQ multiplex PCR, and TCRdb's table has in-frame clones only and misses some. The sample lists about 80,000 clones; over 85% were seen once. Collection of blood occurred at baseline, at cycle 4 day 1, and at cycle 7 day 1. The J gene is TRBJ2-7, the V gene TRBV6-1; D unclear. The TCR comes from an adult with an advanced solid tumor such as melanoma, head and neck, liver or kidney cancer. Sequenced material: CD4+ or CD8+ T cells sorted from blood, taken in a trial of the OX40 agonist ivuxolimab. The CDR3, as DNA: TGTGCCAGCAGTTACGATTACGAGCAGTACTTC. This gives the protein CASSYDYEQYF.